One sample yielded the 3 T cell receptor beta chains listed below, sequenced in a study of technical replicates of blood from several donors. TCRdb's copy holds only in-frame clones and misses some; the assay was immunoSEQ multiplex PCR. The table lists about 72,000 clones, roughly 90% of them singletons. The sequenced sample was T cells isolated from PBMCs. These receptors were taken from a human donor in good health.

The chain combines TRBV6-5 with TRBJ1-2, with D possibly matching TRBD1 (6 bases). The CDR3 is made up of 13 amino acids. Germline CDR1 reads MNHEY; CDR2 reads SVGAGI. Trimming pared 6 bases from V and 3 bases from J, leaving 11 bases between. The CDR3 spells CASRPGHYYGYTF. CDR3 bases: TGTGCCAGCAGGCCGGGACACTACTATGGCTACACCTTC.

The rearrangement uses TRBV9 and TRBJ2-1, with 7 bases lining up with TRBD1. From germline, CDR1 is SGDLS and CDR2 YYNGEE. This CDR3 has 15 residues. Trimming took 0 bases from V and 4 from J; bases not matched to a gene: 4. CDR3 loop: CASSVAGQIYNEQFF. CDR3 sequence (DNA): TGTGCCAGCAGCGTAGCGGGACAGATATACAATGAGCAGTTCTTC.

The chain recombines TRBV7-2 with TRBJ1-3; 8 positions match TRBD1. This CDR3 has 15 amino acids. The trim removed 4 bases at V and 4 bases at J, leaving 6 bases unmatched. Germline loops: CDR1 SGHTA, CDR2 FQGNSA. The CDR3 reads CASSSWTGQGNTIYF. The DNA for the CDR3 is TGTGCCAGCAGCTCCTGGACAGGGCAAGGAAACACCATATATTTT.